The next 9 T cell receptor beta chains were all read from a single sample in a study of blood T cell repertoires in COVID-19. The repertoire was sequenced with immunoSEQ multiplex PCR; TCRdb's copy has only in-frame clones and lacks some. The repertoire holds nearly 300,000 clones, with about 91% as singletons. The sequencing sample was made of peripheral blood. The source of these receptors is a woman aged 30 to 39 who had recovered from COVID-19.

The rearrangement uses TRBV6-5 and TRBJ1-1, with TRBD1 identical over 9 bases. The CDR3 spans 13 residues. J was trimmed by 7 bases and V by 2 bases; bases with no gene match: 2. Germline-derived CDR1 and CDR2 are MNHEY and SVGAGI. The CDR3, as DNA: TGTGCCAGCAGTTACGGGACAGGGTTTGAAGCTTTCTTT. It codes for CASSYGTGFEAFF.

The J gene is TRBJ2-2, the V gene TRBV13; 7 nucleotides align to TRBD1. The V gene's germline CDR1 is PRHDT and CDR2 FYEKMQ (reference sequence). With V trimmed by 5 bases and J by 2 bases, 8 bases remained unmatched. The CDR3 consists of 16 residues. The CDR3 sequence: CASSPKGAPNTGELFF. CDR3 nucleotides: TGTGCCAGCAGCCCAAAGGGGGCTCCTAACACCGGGGAGCTGTTTTTT.

The chain carries TRBV29-1 and TRBJ2-7; 7 nucleotides align to TRBD2. The trim removed 1 base at V and 2 bases at J, leaving 5 bases unmatched. The CDR3 has 14 amino acids. Germline values: CDR1 SQVTM, CDR2 ANQGSEA. CDR3 residues: CSVEVGLAAYEQYF. The CDR3 DNA follows: TGCAGCGTTGAAGTCGGGCTAGCGGCCTACGAGCAGTACTTC.

This chain joins TRBV5-1 and TRBJ2-3, with D possibly matching TRBD1 (5 bases). Germline assignment: CDR1 SGHRS and CDR2 YFSETQ. V was clipped by 7 bases and J by 4 bases, with 16 bases between them. The CDR3 contains 14 residues. DNA of the CDR3: TGCGCCAGCGGGATGGGGCGGAATTCAGATACGCAGTATTTT. Its protein is CASGMGRNSDTQYF. The whole variable domain, filled in from reference TRBV5-1 and TRBJ2-3, reads KAGVTQTPRYLIKTRGQQVTLSCSPISGHRSVSWYQQTPGQGLQFLFEYFSETQRNKGNFPGRFSGRQFSNSRSEMNVSTLELGDSALYLCASGMGRNSDTQYFGPGTRLTVL.

The sample holds a few counts of this clone. The chain recombines TRBV3-1 (or the pseudogene TRBV3-2) with TRBJ2-7; the D gene is possibly TRBD1 (5 bases). Trimming removed 8 bases from V and 1 base from J, with 9 bases in between. The CDR3 loop spans 12 amino acids. Germline CDR1 is LGHDT and CDR2 is YNNKEL (reference sequence). CDR3 coding DNA: TGTGCCAGCGTGGGGCCATCCTACGAGCAGTACTTC. It codes for CASVGPSYEQYF.

This clone showed up just once. The CDR3, as DNA: TGTGCCAGCAGTTTGAGTCAGCCCCAGCATTTT. Translated: CASSLSQPQHF. J is TRBJ1-5 and V is TRBV28; D is unclear. Trimming removed 3 bases at V and 6 bases at J, with 3 bases between. Germline loops: CDR1 MDHEN, CDR2 SYDVKM. The CDR3 spans 11 residues.

The chain uses TRBV7-3 and TRBJ1-1, with 8 bases identical to TRBD1. CDR3 length: 13 residues. With V trimmed by 4 bases and J by 7 bases, 5 bases remained unmatched. Germline V lookup: CDR1 SGHTA, CDR2 FQGTGA. The DNA for the CDR3 is TGTGCCAGCAGCTCGGACAGGGCTGGTGAAGCTTTCTTT. Protein product: CASSSDRAGEAFF.

The genes are TRBV27 and TRBJ2-1; tentative D call: TRBD2 (5 bases). Germline V gives CDR1 MNHEY, CDR2 SMNVEV (reference sequence). V was shortened by 6 bases and J by 6 bases, with 12 bases between the two germline ends. This CDR3 is 13 amino acids long. The CDR3 DNA follows: TGTGCCAGCAGCTATGACTACCTCAATGAGCAGTTCTTC. This sequence encodes CASSYDYLNEQFF.

CDR3 nucleotide sequence: TGTGCCAGCAGTTCCAACAGGGTCAATCAGCCCCAGCATTTT. Translating gives CASSSNRVNQPQHF. The chain uses TRBV6-5 and TRBJ1-5, with D maybe TRBD1 (6 bases). CDR1 and CDR2 (germline): MNHEY, SVGAGI. The CDR3 has 14 amino acids. With 4 bases removed from V and 3 bases from J, the gap between germline ends came to 10 bases.